This is a list of T cell receptor beta chains from one sample in a study of identical twins. From the 5' RACE reads, TCRdb called clonotypes with MiXCR, one entry per CDR3 protein. The table includes 600,000 to 800,000 distinct CDR3 sequences, 21% detected once. This same sample was also taken into another study, of T cells expressing NK-cell markers.

Input material: PBMCs. The source of these receptors is a woman between 18 and 29 years old in good health. Each CDR3 is given with its conserved first and last residue. D genes are given only for firm matches. Where a row states a size, it is once, few, many or the class of an expanded clone; other rows omit it.

d_call clone_size j_call v_call cdr3_aa cdr3_nt
NA few TRBJ2-5 TRBV20-1 CSARNSWGETQYF TGCAGTGCTAGAAACTCGTGGGGAGAGACCCAGTACTTC
TRBD2 few TRBJ2-1 TRBV20-1 CSVAGGRSISYNEQFF TGCAGTGTAGCGGGGGGCCGTTCCATCTCCTACAATGAGCAGTTCTTC
NA few TRBJ1-2 TRBV2 CASSVGSFNYGYTF TGTGCCAGCAGTGTTGGGAGTTTTAACTATGGCTACACCTTC
TRBD2 few TRBJ2-5 TRBV12-3/TRBV12-4 CACFGGGAGETQYF TGTGCCTGCTTCGGCGGGGGGGCGGGAGAGACCCAGTACTTC
TRBD1 NA TRBJ2-7 TRBV7-8 CASSSRQGPSFEQYF TGTGCCAGCAGCTCGAGACAGGGGCCTAGTTTCGAGCAGTACTTC
TRBD2 NA TRBJ2-1 TRBV6-1 CATRDYWEQFF TGTGCCACCCGGGACTACTGGGAGCAGTTCTTC
NA NA TRBJ2-2 TRBV20-1 CSARSVKNTGELFF TGCAGTGCTAGGTCGGTCAAAAACACCGGGGAGCTGTTTTTT
NA NA TRBJ2-2 TRBV12-3/TRBV12-4 CASSLDWLKNTGELFF TGTGCCAGCAGTTTAGACTGGCTGAAGAACACCGGGGAGCTGTTTTTT
NA NA TRBJ2-5 TRBV29-1 CSASQYRAQETQYF TGCAGCGCCAGTCAGTACAGGGCCCAAGAGACCCAGTACTTC
TRBD2 NA TRBJ2-1 TRBV5-1 CASSSRRTSGYNEQFF TGCGCCAGCAGCTCCCGGCGTACTAGCGGTTACAATGAGCAGTTCTTC
NA NA TRBJ2-7 TRBV20-1 CSATDTYEQYF TGCAGTGCCACAGATACCTACGAGCAGTACTTC
TRBD2 NA TRBJ2-7 TRBV2 CASRPGASGAYEQYF TGTGCCAGCAGGCCCGGGGCTAGCGGGGCCTACGAGCAGTACTTC
NA NA TRBJ2-1 TRBV20-1 CSARASHGGKGLNEQFF TGCAGTGCTAGGGCCTCCCATGGGGGGAAGGGTCTCAATGAGCAGTTCTTC
NA NA TRBJ2-2 TRBV20-1 CSASQRGGELFF TGCAGTGCTAGCCAGCGAGGCGGGGAGCTGTTTTTT
NA many TRBJ1-2 TRBV20-1 CSATTGYGYTF TGCAGTGCTACAACAGGGTATGGCTACACCTTC
NA NA TRBJ2-7 TRBV10-2 CATAWGYEQYF TGCGCCACCGCCTGGGGCTACGAGCAGTACTTC
NA NA TRBJ2-1 TRBV11-2 CASSLEGTGYNEQFF TGTGCCAGCAGCTTAGAGGGTACGGGTTACAATGAGCAGTTCTTC
TRBD1 NA TRBJ2-1 TRBV2 CASSWDRSYNEQFF TGTGCCAGCAGCTGGGACAGATCATACAATGAGCAGTTCTTC
TRBD2 NA TRBJ2-3 TRBV11-3 CASSSGLGFTDTQYF TGTGCCAGCAGCTCCGGACTAGGGTTTACAGATACGCAGTATTTT
NA few TRBJ2-1 TRBV12-3/TRBV12-4 CASSLIFF TGTGCCAGCAGTTTAATTTTCTTC